This is a list of T cell receptor beta chains from one sample in a study of cytomegalovirus exposure and HLA in healthy donors. The data were produced by immunoSEQ multiplex PCR, yet TCRdb's version contains in-frame clones alone and is incomplete. Recorded for this sample: about 41,000 clones. The source material was PBMCs. These receptors originate from a man aged 25-45 years in good health and CMV-seronegative. The CDR3 runs from the conserved cysteine through the conserved F or W. The order of the fields is V gene, J gene, D gene, CDR3 DNA, CDR3 protein. The D gene is left open where the match is weak.

TRBV9,TRBJ1-2,NA,TGTGCCAGCAGCGTAATAGACAGCAATGGCTACACCTTC,CASSVIDSNGYTF
TRBV19,TRBJ1-6,NA,TGTGCCAGTAGTCGACAGGTGGATAATTCACCCCTCCACTTT,CASSRQVDNSPLHF
TRBV10-1,TRBJ2-7,TRBD1,TGCGCCAGCAGTGTTCAGGGGGCGCGTGAGCAGTACTTC,CASSVQGAREQYF
TRBV4-1,TRBJ2-7,NA,TGCGCCAGCAGCCAAGCGGCAGGGAATGACTACGAGCAGTACTTC,CASSQAAGNDYEQYF
TRBV29-1,TRBJ1-1,NA,TGCAGCGCGATTCAGGGGCCGCTGATGAACACTGAAGATTTCTTT,CSAIQGPLMNTEDFF
TRBV30,TRBJ1-4,NA,TGTGCCTGGATGTCGGGCAGGGGTTACGAAAAACTGTTTTTT,CAWMSGRGYEKLFF
TRBV30,TRBJ2-1,TRBD2,TGTGCCTGGAGCGGAGGGCTTAGTGGGGGAGGGCCCAGTAATGAGCAGTTCTTC,CAWSGGLSGGGPSNEQFF
TRBV29-1,TRBJ1-3,NA,TGCAGCGCCGATGGACAGGGAAACACCATATATTTT,CSADGQGNTIYF
TRBV6-5,TRBJ1-1,TRBD1,TGTGCCAGCAGTTACCAACAGGGGGGAACTGAAGCTTTCTTT,CASSYQQGGTEAFF
TRBV11-2,TRBJ1-1,TRBD1,TGTGCCAGCAGCCCTCGGACAGGACGGGGCACTGAAGCTTTCTTT,CASSPRTGRGTEAFF
TRBV2,TRBJ2-3,NA,TGTGCCAGCACCACTAGAAGCACAGATACGCAGTATTTT,CASTTRSTDTQYF
TRBV29-1,TRBJ2-7,NA,TGCAGCGTAACCGACAACTACGAGCAGTACTTC,CSVTDNYEQYF
TRBV4-1,TRBJ2-1,TRBD2,TGCGCCAGCAGCCAAGGTGGCCTAGCGGGAGGAAATGAGCAGTTCTTC,CASSQGGLAGGNEQFF
TRBV15,TRBJ1-1,NA,TGTGCCACCAGAAGGGGAGGGACTGAAGCTTTCTTT,CATRRGGTEAFF
TRBV6-1,TRBJ2-1,TRBD2,TGTGCCAGCAGTGGACTAGCGGGGGTTTACAATGAGCAGTTCTTC,CASSGLAGVYNEQFF
TRBV15,TRBJ2-7,NA,TGTGCCACCAGCCCCACCGGTTTCGAGCAGTACTTC,CATSPTGFEQYF
TRBV9,TRBJ2-5,NA,TGTGCCAGCGGCCTCACTGCATCGGCAGGGACCCAGTACTTC,CASGLTASAGTQYF
TRBV27,TRBJ1-6,NA,TGTGCCAGCAGGACAATAGGCTCCTATAATTCACCCCTCCACTTT,CASRTIGSYNSPLHF
TRBV7-3,TRBJ2-7,NA,TGTGCCAGCAGTTTTGGAGAGGCGAGCACCTACGAGCAGTACTTC,CASSFGEASTYEQYF
TRBV6-1,TRBJ1-5,NA,TGTGCCAGCAGTGAACTTTCTCCAGGGGATGGGAATAGCAATCAGCCCCAGCATTTT,CASSELSPGDGNSNQPQHF
TRBV2,TRBJ1-5,NA,TGTGCCAGCAGTCCCACAGGGACCGGTCAGCCCCAGCATTTT,CASSPTGTGQPQHF
TRBV19,TRBJ1-1,TRBD1,TGTGCCAGTAGCCCGGGACAGGGATACACTGAAGCTTTCTTT,CASSPGQGYTEAFF
TRBV18,TRBJ2-1,NA,TGTGCCACCACCTTGGGGAGGAACAATGAGCAGTTCTTC,CATTLGRNNEQFF
TRBV5-1,TRBJ1-4,TRBD1,TGCGCCAGCAGCTTGTCAGGGGGAGTTGAAAAACTGTTTTTT,CASSLSGGVEKLFF
TRBV12-5,TRBJ2-7,NA,TGTGCTAGTGGGAGGACCGGACAGACCCGCTCCTACGAGCAGTACTTC,CASGRTGQTRSYEQYF
TRBV19,TRBJ2-3,NA,TGTGCCAGTACTAGACGGGGATTTAGCACAGATACGCAGTATTTT,CASTRRGFSTDTQYF
TRBV18,TRBJ2-2,TRBD1,TGTGCCAGCTCACCTTACGGGACAGGACTCACCGGGGAGCTGTTTTTT,CASSPYGTGLTGELFF
TRBV19,TRBJ2-7,TRBD1,TGTGCCAGTAGTCCGAGAGGGACAGATTACGAGCAGTACTTC,CASSPRGTDYEQYF
TRBV19,TRBJ1-3,NA,TGTGCCAGTGGGACAGGAAACACCATATATTTT,CASGTGNTIYF
TRBV4-1,TRBJ2-7,TRBD2,TGCGCCAGCAGGGGGGAGGGCCCTTTGTACGAGCAGTACTTC,CASRGEGPLYEQYF
TRBV4-1,TRBJ2-3,TRBD1,TGCGCCAGCAGCCAGCCGGGACAGGGAATGCAAGATACGCAGTATTTT,CASSQPGQGMQDTQYF
TRBV7-2,TRBJ1-6,TRBD1,TGTGCCAGCAGCCCCTCCGGGACAGGAAATTCACCCCTCCACTTT,CASSPSGTGNSPLHF
TRBV9,TRBJ2-7,NA,TGTGCCAGCAGCGTAGGGCAGGGTGGCCTATACGAGCAGTACTTC,CASSVGQGGLYEQYF
TRBV6-5,TRBJ1-3,TRBD1,TGTGCCAGCAGTTACCCAGGGGGTGGAAACACCATATATTTT,CASSYPGGGNTIYF
TRBV7-2,TRBJ2-1,TRBD1,TGTGCCAGCAGCACCCGGACAGGGGGCTACAATGAGCAGTTCTTC,CASSTRTGGYNEQFF
TRBV25-1,TRBJ2-2,TRBD2,TGTGCCAGCAGTGGCATCCCTAGCGGGAGGGCCGGGGAGCTGTTTTTT,CASSGIPSGRAGELFF
TRBV6-1,TRBJ1-4,TRBD1,TGTGCCAGCAGTGGCCACAGGGGGTTAGGTGAAAAACTGTTTTTT,CASSGHRGLGEKLFF
TRBV30,TRBJ1-5,TRBD1,TGTGCCTGGAGTGGTCTGACAGGGAATAGCAATCAGCACCAGCATTTT,CAWSGLTGNSNQHQHF
TRBV7-2,TRBJ2-7,TRBD1,TGTGCCAGCAGCCCGCTTTTACAGGGGGCCTTCCGCGAGCAGTACTTC,CASSPLLQGAFREQYF
TRBV19,TRBJ1-2,NA,TGTGCCAGTAGTATAGGGGGCAGCTTCTATGGCTACACCTTC,CASSIGGSFYGYTF
TRBV27,TRBJ1-4,NA,TGTGCCAGCAGTTTATCGAATAATTTAGGGGCGCTTGAAAAACTGTTTTTT,CASSLSNNLGALEKLFF
TRBV25-1,TRBJ2-1,TRBD2,TGTGCCAGCAGTCCTAGCGGGTGGTCCTACAATGAGCAGTTCTTC,CASSPSGWSYNEQFF
TRBV25-1,TRBJ1-4,NA,TGTGCCAGCAGTGAGACCGTAGGAGGTGAAAAACTGTTTTTT,CASSETVGGEKLFF
TRBV6-6,TRBJ1-3,NA,TGTGCCAGCAGCCTCTCGACAGGCAATACTGGAAACACCATATATTTT,CASSLSTGNTGNTIYF
TRBV6-4,TRBJ2-3,TRBD2,TGTGCCAGCAGTGACGGGACTAGCGGGGCAGATACGCAGTATTTT,CASSDGTSGADTQYF
TRBV12-2,TRBJ2-7,NA,TGTGCAAGTCGCTTAGTTGCAGGGTGGCAGTACTTC,CASRLVAGWQYF